One T cell receptor beta chain is described in this entry. The data belong to a study of quantifying T cell responses using KT2 cells. For the study at large: RNA was reverse transcribed with TCR alpha and beta constant-region primers. The second PCR was a qPCR stopped at a predetermined fluorescence threshold.

Germline assignment: CDR1 SGHVS and CDR2 FNYEAQ. CDR3 length: 15 residues. V lost 7 bases, J lost 2 bases, and 2 bases stayed unmatched. A single-stranded UMI oligo with SP2 sequence was ligated to cDNA 3' ends. The first PCR ran 4 to 5 cycles with an equimolar RC1.1 and RC1.2 beta primer mix. Starting with the second PCR, alpha and beta TCR chains went through separate processing. MiXCR, run by TCRdb on the UMI-ligation and nested PCR reads, gives a single entry per CDR3 protein. The data hold tens of thousands of distinct CDR3 sequences, with 11% observed a single time. KT2, a clone with a known TCR, was spiked into unfractionated PBMC.

The rearrangement joins TRBV7-6 to TRBJ2-3, with TRBD2 identical over 14 bases. The sequence was collected from a human donor. The sample taken for sequencing was PBMCs spiked with cells of the T cell clone KT2. CDR3 coding DNA: TGTGCCAGCATGGGACTAGCGGGGGTCACAGATACGCAGTATTTT. Its protein product is CASMGLAGVTDTQYF.